This T cell receptor beta chain originates from a study of T cell responses to AZD1222 COVID-19 vaccine. Losses at the gene ends were 4 bases for V and 4 bases for J; bases not matched to a gene: 3. Germline CDR1 and CDR2: MNHEY and SVGAGI. The CDR3 loop spans 15 amino acids. A few counts support this clone. Its specificity is unknown. Study-level results: At baseline, just a handful of AZD1222 recipients tested seropositive. Repertoire collection took place solely once the T cell response had peaked. Clonal diversity was possibly underestimated; the donors were predominantly white British and more often female. Spike-specific TCR breadth and depth rose after two AZD1222 doses.

Here immunoSEQ multiplex PCR was the method, and the copy in TCRdb shows in-frame clones only, minus some. The sample holds about 160,000 clones, roughly nine tenths seen once. This material consisted of peripheral blood, taken on day 0 of AZD1222 vaccination. The TCR sequence derives from an adult in good health. V and J are TRBV6-5 and TRBJ2-1, with 11 nucleotides matching TRBD2. The CDR3 reads CASSLAGGPYNEQFF. The CDR3 DNA follows: TGTGCCAGCAGTTTAGCGGGAGGGCCATACAATGAGCAGTTCTTC.